This T cell receptor (beta chain) was observed in a study of cytomegalovirus exposure and HLA in healthy donors. Study-level information: A data release that came early held 75 million to 85 million unique TCRs from HLA-typed donors.

The V gene's germline CDR1 is SGHVS and CDR2 FQNEAQ. Trimming cost V 2 bases and J 2 bases; bases outside gene matches: 3. The CDR3 is made up of 16 amino acids. With respect to this clone: The antigen is unknown.

The PCR ran on 60 Vbeta and 13 Jbeta primers. Sequencing was performed with immunoSEQ multiplex PCR; in TCRdb, only in-frame clones are kept and a portion is missing. Found here are 150,000 to 200,000 clones, over 75% of them singletons; the top ten hold 3.1%. General study points: In a later analysis, TCR association rates varied by HLA locus: DRB1 most, HLA-C fewest.

The rearrangement uses TRBV7-8 and TRBJ2-7, with 13 bases identical to TRBD2. The sequence came from a female donor in good health and CMV-seronegative. Sequencing was carried out using PBMCs. CDR3 coding DNA: TGTGCCAGCAGCTTACCTACTAGCGGGAGGGCCTACGAGCAGTACTTC. The encoded protein is CASSLPTSGRAYEQYF.